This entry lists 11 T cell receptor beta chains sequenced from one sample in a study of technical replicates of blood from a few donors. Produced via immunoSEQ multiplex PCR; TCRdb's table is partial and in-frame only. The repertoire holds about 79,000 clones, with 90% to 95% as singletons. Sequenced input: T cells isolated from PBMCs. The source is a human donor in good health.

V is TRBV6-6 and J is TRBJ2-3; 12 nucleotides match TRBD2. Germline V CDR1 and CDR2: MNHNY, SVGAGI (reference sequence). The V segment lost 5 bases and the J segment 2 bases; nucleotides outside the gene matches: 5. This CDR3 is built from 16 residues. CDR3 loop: CASSRLAGETTDTQYF. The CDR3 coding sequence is TGTGCCAGCAGTAGACTAGCGGGGGAGACCACAGATACGCAGTATTTT.

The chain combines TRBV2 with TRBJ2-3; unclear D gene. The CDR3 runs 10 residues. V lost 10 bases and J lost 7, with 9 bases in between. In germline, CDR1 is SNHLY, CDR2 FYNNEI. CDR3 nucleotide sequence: TGTGCCAAAAGAGATAATACGCAGTATTTT. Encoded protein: CAKRDNTQYF.

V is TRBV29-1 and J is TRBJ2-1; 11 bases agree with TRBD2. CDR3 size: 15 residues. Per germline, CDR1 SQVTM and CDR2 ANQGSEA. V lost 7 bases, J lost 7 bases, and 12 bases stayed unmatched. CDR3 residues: CSGRTTSGSGNEQFF. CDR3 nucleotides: TGCAGCGGCCGAACTACTAGCGGGAGTGGAAATGAGCAGTTCTTC.

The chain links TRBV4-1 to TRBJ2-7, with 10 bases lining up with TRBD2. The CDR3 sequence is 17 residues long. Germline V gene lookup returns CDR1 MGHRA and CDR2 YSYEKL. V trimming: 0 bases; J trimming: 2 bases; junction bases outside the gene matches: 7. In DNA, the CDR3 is TGCGCCAGCAGCCAAGAGCCCCTAGCGGGAGCGACCTACGAGCAGTACTTC. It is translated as CASSQEPLAGATYEQYF.

In nucleotides, the CDR3 is TGTGCCAGCAGCTTAAACGCTAACACAGATACGCAGTATTTT. Its translation: CASSLNANTDTQYF. The chain has TRBV7-3 and TRBJ2-3; D not certain. V dropped 1 base and J dropped 2 bases, with 7 bases sitting between them. Germline V CDR1 and CDR2: SGHTA, FQGTGA. This CDR3 region has 14 residues.

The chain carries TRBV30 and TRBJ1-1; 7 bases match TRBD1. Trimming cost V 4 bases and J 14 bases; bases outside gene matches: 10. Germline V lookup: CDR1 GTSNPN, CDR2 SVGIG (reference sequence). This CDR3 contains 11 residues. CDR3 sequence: CAWTVGGPPFF. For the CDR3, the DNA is TGTGCCTGGACCGTAGGGGGCCCTCCCTTCTTT. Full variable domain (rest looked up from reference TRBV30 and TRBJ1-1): SQTIHQWPATLVQPVGSPLSLECTVEGTSNPNLYWYRQAAGRGLQLLFYSVGIGQISSEVPQNLSASRPQDRQFILSSKKLLLSDSGFYLCAWTVGGPPFFGQGTRLTVV.

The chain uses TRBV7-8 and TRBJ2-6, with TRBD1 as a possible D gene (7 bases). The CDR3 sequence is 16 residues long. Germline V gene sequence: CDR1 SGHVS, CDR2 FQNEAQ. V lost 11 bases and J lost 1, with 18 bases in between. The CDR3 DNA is TGTGCCGGGGGGACAGACCAAATTTCTGGGGCCAACGTCCTGACTTTC. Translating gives CAGGTDQISGANVLTF.

CDR3 in DNA: TGTGCCAGCAGCTTGCAGGGGGCCTACGAGCAGTACTTC. This sequence encodes CASSLQGAYEQYF. V and J are TRBV7-3 and TRBJ2-7; TRBD1 aligns across 7 bases. CDR1 and CDR2 from the germline V gene are SGHTA and FQGTGA. V gave up 3 bases and J gave up 2 bases; unmatched junction bases: 1. The CDR3 runs to 13 residues.

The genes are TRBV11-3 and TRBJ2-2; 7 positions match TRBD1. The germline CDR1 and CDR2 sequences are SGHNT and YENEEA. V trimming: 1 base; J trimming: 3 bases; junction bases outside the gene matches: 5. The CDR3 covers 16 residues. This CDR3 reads CASSLVETGHTGELFF. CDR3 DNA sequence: TGTGCCAGCAGCTTAGTCGAGACAGGGCACACCGGGGAGCTGTTTTTT.

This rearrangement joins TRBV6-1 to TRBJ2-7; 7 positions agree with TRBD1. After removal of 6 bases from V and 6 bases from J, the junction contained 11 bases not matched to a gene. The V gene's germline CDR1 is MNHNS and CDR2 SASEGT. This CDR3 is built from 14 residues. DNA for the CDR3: TGTGCCAGCAGGAGAGCTACAGGGGACCTCGAGCAGTACTTC. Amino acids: CASRRATGDLEQYF.

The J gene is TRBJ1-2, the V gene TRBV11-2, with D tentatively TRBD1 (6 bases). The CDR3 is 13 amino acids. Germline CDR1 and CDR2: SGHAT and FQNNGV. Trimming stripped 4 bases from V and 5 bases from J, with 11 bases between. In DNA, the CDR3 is TGTGCCAGCAGCTCCCGGACAGATTATGGCTACACCTTC. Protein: CASSSRTDYGYTF.